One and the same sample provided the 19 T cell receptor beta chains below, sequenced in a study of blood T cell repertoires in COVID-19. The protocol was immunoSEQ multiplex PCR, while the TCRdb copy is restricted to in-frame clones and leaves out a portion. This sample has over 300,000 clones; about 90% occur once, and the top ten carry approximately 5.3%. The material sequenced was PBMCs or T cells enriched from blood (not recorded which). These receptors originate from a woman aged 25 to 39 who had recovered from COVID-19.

CDR3 amino acids: CASSDRVRGTDTQYF. Written as DNA, the CDR3 is TGTGCCAGTAGTGACAGGGTGAGGGGCACAGATACGCAGTATTTT. J is TRBJ2-3 and V is TRBV19; 7 bases line up with TRBD1. This CDR3 comprises 15 residues. Germline-derived CDR1 and CDR2 are LNHDA and SQIVND (reference sequence). After removal of 5 bases from V and 1 base from J, the junction contained 6 bases not matched to a gene. Filled out from reference TRBV19 and TRBJ2-3, the complete variable domain reads DGGITQSPKYLFRKEGQNVTLSCEQNLNHDAMYWYRQDPGQGLRLIYYSQIVNDFQKGDIAEGYSVSREKKESFPLTVTSAQKNPTAFYLCASSDRVRGTDTQYFGPGTRLTVL.

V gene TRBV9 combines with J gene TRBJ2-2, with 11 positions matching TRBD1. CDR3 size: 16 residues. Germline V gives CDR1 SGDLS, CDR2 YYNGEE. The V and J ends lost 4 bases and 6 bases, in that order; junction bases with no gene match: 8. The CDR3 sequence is CASSPRDRGVAGELFF. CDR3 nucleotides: TGTGCCAGCAGCCCTCGGGACAGGGGGGTCGCCGGGGAGCTGTTTTTT.

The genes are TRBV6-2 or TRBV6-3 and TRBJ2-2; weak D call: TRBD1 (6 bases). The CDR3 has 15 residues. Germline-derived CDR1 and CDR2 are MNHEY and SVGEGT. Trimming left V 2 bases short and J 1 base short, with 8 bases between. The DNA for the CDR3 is TGTGCCAGCAGTTACCCGGGACAGAACACCGGGGAGCTGTTTTTT. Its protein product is CASSYPGQNTGELFF.

CDR3 DNA: TGTGCCAGCCTCAAAGGGGGGGGGCCGATTGAAAAACTGTTTTTT. It translates to CASLKGGGPIEKLFF. J is TRBJ1-4 and V is TRBV28, with D possibly TRBD1 on 6 matching bases. CDR3 length equals 15 residues. Germline-derived CDR1 and CDR2 are MDHEN and SYDVKM. V lost 8 bases and J 7 bases, leaving 20 bases between the germline ends.

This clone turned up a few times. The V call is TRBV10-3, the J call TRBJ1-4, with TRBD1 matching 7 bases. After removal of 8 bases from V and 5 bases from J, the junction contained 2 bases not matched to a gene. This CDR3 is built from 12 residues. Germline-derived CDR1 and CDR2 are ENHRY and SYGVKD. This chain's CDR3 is CAIGQDNEKLFF. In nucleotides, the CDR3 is TGTGCCATCGGACAGGACAATGAAAAACTGTTTTTT.

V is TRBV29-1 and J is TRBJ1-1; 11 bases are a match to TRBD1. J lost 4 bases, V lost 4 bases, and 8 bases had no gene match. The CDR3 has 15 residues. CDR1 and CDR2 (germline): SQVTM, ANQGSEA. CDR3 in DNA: TGCAGCGTTGGCTTCTTAGGGACAGGGGGCACTGAAGCTTTCTTT. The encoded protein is CSVGFLGTGGTEAFF.

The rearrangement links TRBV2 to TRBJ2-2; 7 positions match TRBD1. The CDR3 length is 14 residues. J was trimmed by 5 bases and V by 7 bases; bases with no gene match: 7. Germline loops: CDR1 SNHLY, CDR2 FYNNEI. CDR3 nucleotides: TGTGCCAGCACTAGGGACAGCCTTACCGGGGAGCTGTTTTTT. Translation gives CASTRDSLTGELFF.

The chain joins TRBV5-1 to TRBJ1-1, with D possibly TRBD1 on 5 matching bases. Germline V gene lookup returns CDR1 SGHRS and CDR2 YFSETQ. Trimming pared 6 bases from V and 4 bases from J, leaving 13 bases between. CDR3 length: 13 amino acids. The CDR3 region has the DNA TGCGCCAGCATGGGTGAAAGGGGCACTGAAGCTTTCTTT. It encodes CASMGERGTEAFF.

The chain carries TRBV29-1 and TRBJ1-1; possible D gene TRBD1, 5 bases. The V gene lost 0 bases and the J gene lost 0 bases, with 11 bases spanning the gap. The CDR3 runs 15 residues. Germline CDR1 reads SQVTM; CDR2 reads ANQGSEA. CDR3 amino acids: CSVEDHGGVNTEAFF. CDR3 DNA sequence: TGCAGCGTTGAAGATCATGGGGGGGTGAACACTGAAGCTTTCTTT.

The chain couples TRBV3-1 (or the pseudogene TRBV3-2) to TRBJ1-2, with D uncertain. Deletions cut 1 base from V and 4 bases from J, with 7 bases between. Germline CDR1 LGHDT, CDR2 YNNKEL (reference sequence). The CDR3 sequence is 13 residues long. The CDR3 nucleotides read TGTGCCAGCAGCCAAGGAGGCTCCTATGGCTACACCTTC. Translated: CASSQGGSYGYTF.

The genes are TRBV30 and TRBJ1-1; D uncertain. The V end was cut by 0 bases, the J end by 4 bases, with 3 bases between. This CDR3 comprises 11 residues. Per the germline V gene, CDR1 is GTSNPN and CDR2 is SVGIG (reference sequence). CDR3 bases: TGTGCCTGGAGTGTCGTCACTGAAGCTTTCTTT. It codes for CAWSVVTEAFF.

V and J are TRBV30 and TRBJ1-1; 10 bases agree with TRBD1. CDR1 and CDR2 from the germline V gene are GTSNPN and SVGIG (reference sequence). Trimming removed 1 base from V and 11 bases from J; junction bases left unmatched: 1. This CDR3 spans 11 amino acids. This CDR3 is CAWSGTGGAFF. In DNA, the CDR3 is TGTGCCTGGAGTGGGACAGGGGGTGCTTTCTTT.

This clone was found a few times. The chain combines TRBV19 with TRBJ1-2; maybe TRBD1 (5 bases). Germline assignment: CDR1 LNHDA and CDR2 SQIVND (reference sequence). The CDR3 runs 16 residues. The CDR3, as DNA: TGTGCTTCAATCACCCGGGATGGAGGGGCGTACTATGGCTACACCTTC. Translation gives CASITRDGGAYYGYTF.

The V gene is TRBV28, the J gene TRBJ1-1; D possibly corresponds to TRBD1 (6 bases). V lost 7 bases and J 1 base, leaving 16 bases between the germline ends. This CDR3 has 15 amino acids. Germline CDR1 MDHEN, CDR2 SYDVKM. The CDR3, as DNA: TGTGCCAGCACCCCCGGCGGGGGCTGGAACACTGAAGCTTTCTTT. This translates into CASTPGGGWNTEAFF.

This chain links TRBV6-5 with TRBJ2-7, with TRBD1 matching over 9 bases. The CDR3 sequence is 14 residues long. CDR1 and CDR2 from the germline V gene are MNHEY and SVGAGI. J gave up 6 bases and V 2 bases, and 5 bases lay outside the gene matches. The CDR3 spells CASSYRDRVREQYF. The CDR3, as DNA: TGTGCCAGCAGTTACCGGGACAGGGTTCGCGAGCAGTACTTC.

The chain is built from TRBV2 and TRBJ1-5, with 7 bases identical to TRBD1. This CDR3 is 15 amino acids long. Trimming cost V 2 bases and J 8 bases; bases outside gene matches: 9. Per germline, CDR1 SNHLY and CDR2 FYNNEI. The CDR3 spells CASSEFAQGTEPQHF. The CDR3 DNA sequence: TGTGCCAGCAGTGAATTTGCACAGGGGACCGAGCCCCAGCATTTT.

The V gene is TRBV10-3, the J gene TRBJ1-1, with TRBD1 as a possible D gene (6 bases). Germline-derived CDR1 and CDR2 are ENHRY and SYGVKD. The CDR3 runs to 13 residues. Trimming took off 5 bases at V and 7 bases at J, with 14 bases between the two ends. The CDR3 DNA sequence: TGTGCCATCAGTAAGACAGGCCTCGATGAAGCTTTCTTT. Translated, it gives CAISKTGLDEAFF.

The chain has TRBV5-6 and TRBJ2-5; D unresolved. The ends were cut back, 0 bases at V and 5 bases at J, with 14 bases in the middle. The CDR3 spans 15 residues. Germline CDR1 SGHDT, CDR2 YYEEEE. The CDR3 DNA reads TGTGCCAGCAGCTTGGCCGGTGCCACTCCGGAGACCCAGTACTTC. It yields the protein CASSLAGATPETQYF.

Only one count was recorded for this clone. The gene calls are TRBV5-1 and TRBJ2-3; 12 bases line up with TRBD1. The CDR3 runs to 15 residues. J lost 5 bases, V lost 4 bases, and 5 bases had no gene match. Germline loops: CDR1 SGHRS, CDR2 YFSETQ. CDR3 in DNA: TGCGCCAGCAGCCCGGGACAGGGGGCGCAAGATACGCAGTATTTT. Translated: CASSPGQGAQDTQYF.